This T cell receptor (beta chain) was sequenced for a study of a mutant IDH1 vaccine in newly diagnosed glioma. Study details: Eight vaccine injections were given to patients in weeks 1, 3, 5, 7, 11, 15, 19 and 23. The study started vaccination 4-6 weeks after radiotherapy alone, or with temozolomide cycles. It was radiotherapy, temozolomide, or both that patients received previously, with most receiving both.

This clone was counted between two and nine times. The antigen is unknown. Time point indicated: week 11, during vaccination. In the vaccine, a single dose held 300 ug of the mutant IDH1 20-mer peptide, along with topical imiquimod. Measured with immunoSEQ multiplex PCR; TCRdb has only the in-frame clones, and not every one. The sample records some 33,000 clones, around 82% being singletons. The sequences come from PBMCs, collected from a glioma patient whose treatment included an IDH1 peptide vaccine. This clonotype was obtained from a man aged 25 to 45 with glioma.

CDR3 amino acids: CASSEPQGADTGELFF. DNA of the CDR3: TGTGCCAGCAGTGAACCCCAGGGGGCGGACACCGGGGAGCTGTTTTTT. The V gene is TRBV25-1, the J gene TRBJ2-2; TRBD1 agrees at 8 bases. The CDR3 sequence is 16 residues long. Per germline, CDR1 MGHDK and CDR2 SYGVNS. Trimming cost V 2 bases and J 3 bases; bases outside gene matches: 5.